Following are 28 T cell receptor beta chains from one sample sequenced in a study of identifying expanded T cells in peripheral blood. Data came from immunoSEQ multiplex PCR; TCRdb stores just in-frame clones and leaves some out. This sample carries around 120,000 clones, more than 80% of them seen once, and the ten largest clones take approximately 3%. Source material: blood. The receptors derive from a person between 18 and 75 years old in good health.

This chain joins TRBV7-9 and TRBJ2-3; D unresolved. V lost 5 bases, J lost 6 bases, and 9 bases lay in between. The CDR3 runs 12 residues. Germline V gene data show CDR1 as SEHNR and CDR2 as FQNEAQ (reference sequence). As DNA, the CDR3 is TGTGCCAGCAGCAAGAGCCCCGATACGCAGTATTTT. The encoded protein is CASSKSPDTQYF.

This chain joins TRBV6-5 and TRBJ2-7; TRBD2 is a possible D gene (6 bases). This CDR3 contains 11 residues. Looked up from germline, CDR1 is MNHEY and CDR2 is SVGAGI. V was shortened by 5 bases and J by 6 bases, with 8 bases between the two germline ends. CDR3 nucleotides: TGTGCCAGCAGTGAAGCGGGCGAGCAGTACTTC. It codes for CASSEAGEQYF.

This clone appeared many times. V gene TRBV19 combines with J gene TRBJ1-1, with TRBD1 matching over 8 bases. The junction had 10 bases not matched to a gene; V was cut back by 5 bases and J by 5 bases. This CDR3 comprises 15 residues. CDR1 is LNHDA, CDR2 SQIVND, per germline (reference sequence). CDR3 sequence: CASSLRTGSATEAFF. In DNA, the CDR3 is TGTGCCAGTAGTTTGCGGACAGGGTCGGCAACTGAAGCTTTCTTT.

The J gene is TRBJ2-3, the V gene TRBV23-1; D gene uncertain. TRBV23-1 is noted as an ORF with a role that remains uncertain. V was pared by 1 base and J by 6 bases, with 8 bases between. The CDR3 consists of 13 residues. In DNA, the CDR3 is TGCGCCAGCAGTCAATGGGGTCTCGATACGCAGTATTTT. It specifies CASSQWGLDTQYF.

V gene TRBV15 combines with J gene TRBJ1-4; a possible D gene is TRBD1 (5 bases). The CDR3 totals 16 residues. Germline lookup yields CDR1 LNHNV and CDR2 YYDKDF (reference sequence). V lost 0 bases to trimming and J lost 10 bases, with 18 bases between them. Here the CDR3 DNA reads TGTGCCACCAGCAGAGATCCGTCAAGGGGTAATCGAAAACTGTTTTTT. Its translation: CATSRDPSRGNRKLFF.

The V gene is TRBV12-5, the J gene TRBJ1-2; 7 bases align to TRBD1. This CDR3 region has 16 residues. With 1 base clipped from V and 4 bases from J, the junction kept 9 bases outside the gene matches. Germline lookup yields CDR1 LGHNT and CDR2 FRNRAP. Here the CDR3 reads CASGLGPREGAYGYTF. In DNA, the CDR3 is TGTGCTAGTGGTTTGGGCCCGCGGGAGGGGGCCTATGGCTACACCTTC.

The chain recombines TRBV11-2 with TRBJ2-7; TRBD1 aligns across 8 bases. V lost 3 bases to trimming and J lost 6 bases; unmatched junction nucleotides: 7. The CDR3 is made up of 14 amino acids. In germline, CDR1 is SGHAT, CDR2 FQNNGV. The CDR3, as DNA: TGTGCCAGCAGCTTTATCCGACAGGGGAGCGAGCAGTACTTC. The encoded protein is CASSFIRQGSEQYF.

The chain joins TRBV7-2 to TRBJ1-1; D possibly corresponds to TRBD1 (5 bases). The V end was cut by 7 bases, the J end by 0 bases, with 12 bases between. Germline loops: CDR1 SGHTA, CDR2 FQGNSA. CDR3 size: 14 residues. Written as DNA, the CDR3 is TGTGCCAGCACCCTAACGACAGTGAACACTGAAGCTTTCTTT. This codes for CASTLTTVNTEAFF.

The CDR3 is CASSIDRLVSRGSYNEQFF. The CDR3 nucleotides read TGTGCCAGTAGTATAGATCGATTGGTCAGTCGGGGCTCCTACAATGAGCAGTTCTTC. V gene TRBV19 combines with J gene TRBJ2-1; tentative D call: TRBD2 (5 bases). This CDR3 comprises 19 residues. V gave up 0 bases and J gave up 0 bases, with 18 bases separating them. Germline V CDR1 and CDR2: LNHDA, SQIVND (reference sequence). Using reference TRBV19 and TRBJ2-1 for the parts outside the CDR3, the full variable domain is DGGITQSPKYLFRKEGQNVTLSCEQNLNHDAMYWYRQDPGQGLRLIYYSQIVNDFQKGDIAEGYSVSREKKESFPLTVTSAQKNPTAFYLCASSIDRLVSRGSYNEQFFGPGTRLTVL.

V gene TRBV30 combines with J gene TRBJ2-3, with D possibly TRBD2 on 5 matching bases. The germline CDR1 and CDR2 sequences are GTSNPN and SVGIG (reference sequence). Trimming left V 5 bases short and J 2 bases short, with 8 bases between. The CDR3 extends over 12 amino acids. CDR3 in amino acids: CAWSGNTDTQYF. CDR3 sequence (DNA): TGTGCCTGGTCGGGGAACACAGATACGCAGTATTTT.

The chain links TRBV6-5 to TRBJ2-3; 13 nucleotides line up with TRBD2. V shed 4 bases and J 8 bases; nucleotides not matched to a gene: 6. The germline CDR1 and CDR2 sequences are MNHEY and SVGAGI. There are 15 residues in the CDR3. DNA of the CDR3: TGTGCCAGCAGTTCGGGACTAGCGGGGCGGAGTACGCAGTATTTT. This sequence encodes CASSSGLAGRSTQYF.

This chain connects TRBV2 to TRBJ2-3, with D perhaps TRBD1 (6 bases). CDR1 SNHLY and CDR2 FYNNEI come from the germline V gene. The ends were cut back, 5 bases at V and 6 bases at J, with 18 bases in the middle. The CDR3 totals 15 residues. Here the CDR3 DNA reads TGTGCCAGCAGTTTGACAGGCGGCCAGGTCGATACGCAGTATTTT. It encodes CASSLTGGQVDTQYF.

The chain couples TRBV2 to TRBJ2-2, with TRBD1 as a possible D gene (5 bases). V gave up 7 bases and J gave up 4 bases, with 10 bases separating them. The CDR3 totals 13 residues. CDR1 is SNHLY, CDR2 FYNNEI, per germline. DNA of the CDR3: TGTGCCAGCACAGGGTGGGGCACCGGGGAGCTGTTTTTT. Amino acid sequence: CASTGWGTGELFF. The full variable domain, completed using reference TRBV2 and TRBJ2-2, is EPEVTQTPSHQVTQMGQEVILRCVPISNHLYFYWYRQILGQKVEFLVSFYNNEISEKSEIFDDQFSVERPDGSNFTLKIRSTKLEDSAMYFCASTGWGTGELFFGEGSRLTVL.

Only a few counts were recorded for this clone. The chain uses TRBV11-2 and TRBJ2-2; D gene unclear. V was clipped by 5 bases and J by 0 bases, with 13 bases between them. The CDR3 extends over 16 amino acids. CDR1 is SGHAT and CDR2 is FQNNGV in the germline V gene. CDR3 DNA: TGTGCCAGCAGCCCTCGATCGATCGCGAACACCGGGGAGCTGTTTTTT. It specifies CASSPRSIANTGELFF. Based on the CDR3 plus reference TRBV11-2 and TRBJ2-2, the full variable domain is EAGVAQSPRYKIIEKRQSVAFWCNPISGHATLYWYQQILGQGPKLLIQFQNNGVVDDSQLPKDRFSAERLKGVDSTLKIQPAKLEDSAVYLCASSPRSIANTGELFFGEGSRLTVL.

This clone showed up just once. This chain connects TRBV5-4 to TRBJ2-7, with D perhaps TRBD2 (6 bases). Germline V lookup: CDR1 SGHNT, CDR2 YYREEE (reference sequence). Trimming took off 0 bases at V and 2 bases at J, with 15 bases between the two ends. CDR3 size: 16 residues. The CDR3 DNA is TGTGCCAGCAGCTTGGGAGGGTTAGCGGCTACCTACGAGCAGTACTTC. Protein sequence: CASSLGGLAATYEQYF.

CDR3 sequence: CASSQVGPLEEGYTF. In DNA form, the CDR3 reads TGCGCCAGCAGCCAAGTGGGACCCCTGGAGGAGGGCTACACCTTC. The chain is built from TRBV4-1 and TRBJ1-2; D might be TRBD1 (5 bases). V dropped 1 base and J dropped 8 bases, with 17 bases sitting between them. Germline V gene sequence: CDR1 MGHRA, CDR2 YSYEKL. This CDR3 contains 15 residues.

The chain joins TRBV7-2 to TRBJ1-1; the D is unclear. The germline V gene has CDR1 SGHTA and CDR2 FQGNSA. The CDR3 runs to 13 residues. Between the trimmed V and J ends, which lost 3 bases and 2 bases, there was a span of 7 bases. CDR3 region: CASSFAANTEAFF. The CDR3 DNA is TGTGCCAGCAGCTTTGCAGCTAACACTGAAGCTTTCTTT.

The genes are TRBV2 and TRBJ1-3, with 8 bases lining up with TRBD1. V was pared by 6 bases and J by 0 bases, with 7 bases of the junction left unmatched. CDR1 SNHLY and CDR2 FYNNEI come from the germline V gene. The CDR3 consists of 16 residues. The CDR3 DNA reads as TGTGCCAGCAGAGATCCTACAGGGGGCTCTGGAAACACCATATATTTT. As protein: CASRDPTGGSGNTIYF.

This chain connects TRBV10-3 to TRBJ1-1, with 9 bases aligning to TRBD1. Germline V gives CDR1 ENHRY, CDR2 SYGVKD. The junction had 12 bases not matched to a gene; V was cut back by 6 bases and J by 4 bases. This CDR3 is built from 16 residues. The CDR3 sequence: CAIRVGTGKTSTEAFF. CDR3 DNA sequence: TGTGCCATCAGAGTCGGGACAGGGAAAACGAGCACTGAAGCTTTCTTT.

CDR3 residues: CASSRDRGLITEAFF. The CDR3, as DNA: TGTGCCAGCTCTCGGGACAGGGGGCTGATCACTGAAGCTTTCTTT. This sequence joins TRBV18 and TRBJ1-1; 12 positions match TRBD1. The CDR3 loop spans 15 amino acids. J lost 4 bases, V lost 6 bases, and 6 bases had no gene match. Germline V CDR1 and CDR2: KGHSH, LQKENI.

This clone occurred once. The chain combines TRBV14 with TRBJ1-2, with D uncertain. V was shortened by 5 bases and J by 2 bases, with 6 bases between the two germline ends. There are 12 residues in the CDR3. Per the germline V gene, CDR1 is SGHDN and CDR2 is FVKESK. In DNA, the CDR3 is TGTGCCAGCAGCTACCAGAACTATGGCTACACCTTC. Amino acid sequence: CASSYQNYGYTF.

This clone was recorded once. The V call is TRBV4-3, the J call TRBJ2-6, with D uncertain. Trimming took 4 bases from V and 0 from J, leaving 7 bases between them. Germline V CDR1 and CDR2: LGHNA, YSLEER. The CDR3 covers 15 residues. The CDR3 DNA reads TGCGCCAGCAGCCCACAGCCCTCTGGGGCCAACGTCCTGACTTTC. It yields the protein CASSPQPSGANVLTF.

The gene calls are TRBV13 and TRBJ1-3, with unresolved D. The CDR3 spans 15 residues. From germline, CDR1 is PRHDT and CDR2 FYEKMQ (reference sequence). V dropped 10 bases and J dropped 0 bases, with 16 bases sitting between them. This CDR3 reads CATREAGRSGNTIYF. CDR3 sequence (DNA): TGTGCCACACGGGAGGCCGGGCGCTCTGGAAACACCATATATTTT.

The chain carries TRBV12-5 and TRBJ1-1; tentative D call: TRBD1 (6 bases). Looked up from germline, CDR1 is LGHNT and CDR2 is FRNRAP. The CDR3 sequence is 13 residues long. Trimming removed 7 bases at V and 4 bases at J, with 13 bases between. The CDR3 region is CASVRGAGTEAFF. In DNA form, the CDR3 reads TGTGCTAGTGTAAGGGGGGCGGGCACTGAAGCTTTCTTT.

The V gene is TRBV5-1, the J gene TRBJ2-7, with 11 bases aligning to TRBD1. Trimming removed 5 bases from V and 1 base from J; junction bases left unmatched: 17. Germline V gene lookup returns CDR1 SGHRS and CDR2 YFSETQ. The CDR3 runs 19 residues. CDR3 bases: TGCGCCAGCAGACCATATAGATCCGGGACAGGGGGTCCTTCCTACGAGCAGTACTTC. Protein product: CASRPYRSGTGGPSYEQYF.

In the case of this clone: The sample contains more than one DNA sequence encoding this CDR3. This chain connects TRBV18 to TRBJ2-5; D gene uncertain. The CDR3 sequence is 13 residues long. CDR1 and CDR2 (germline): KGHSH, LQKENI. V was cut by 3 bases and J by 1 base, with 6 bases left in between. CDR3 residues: CASSPPGQETQYF. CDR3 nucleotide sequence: TGTGCCAGCTCACCGCCCGGCCAAGAGACCCAGTACTTC.

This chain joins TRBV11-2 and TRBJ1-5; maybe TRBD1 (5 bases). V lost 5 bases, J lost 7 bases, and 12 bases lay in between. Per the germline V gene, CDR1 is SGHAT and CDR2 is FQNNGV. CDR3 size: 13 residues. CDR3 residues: CASSADRYQPQHF. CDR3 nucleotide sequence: TGTGCCAGCAGCGCCGACAGATACCAGCCCCAGCATTTT.

The CDR3 nucleotides read TGCAGCGTTGAAAGGTTGGGACAGGACCACTATGGCTACACCTTC. Translation: CSVERLGQDHYGYTF. The V and J genes are TRBV29-1 and TRBJ1-2; 8 bases are shared with TRBD1. The CDR3 has 15 residues. Unmatched junction bases numbered 8, after V lost 2 bases and J lost 3 bases. From germline, CDR1 is SQVTM and CDR2 ANQGSEA.